This T cell receptor beta chain was identified during a study of OX40 agonist ivuxolimab in advanced cancers. Study overall: Every 2 weeks, patients received ivuxolimab intravenously, dosed at 0.01 to 10 mg/kg. Prior anti-PD-1, anti-PD-L1 or anti-CTLA-4 therapy was allowed; about 39% had some.

The repertoire was sequenced with immunoSEQ multiplex PCR; TCRdb's copy has only in-frame clones and lacks some. The sample comprises 70,000 or so clones, roughly nine tenths of which are singletons, and 10% rests with the top ten. Whole-study results and caveats: Clonal expansion by week 6 occurred in CD4+ and CD8+ blood T cells (at 0.1 to 3.0 mg/kg). Researchers did not establish what antigens the expanded peripheral T cells target.

CDR1 and CDR2 from the germline V gene are SGHDT and YYEEEE. This CDR3 region has 15 residues. The trim removed 4 bases at V and 3 bases at J, leaving 5 bases unmatched. This clone has a single count. Its antigen is as yet unknown. The source was CD4+ or CD8+ T cells sorted from blood, collected in a trial of the OX40 agonist ivuxolimab. The receptor's source is an adult with an advanced solid tumor such as melanoma, head and neck, liver or kidney cancer. The chain has TRBV5-6 and TRBJ2-7, with 12 bases aligning to TRBD1. CDR3 sequence (DNA): TGTGCCAGCAGCGCCGGGACAGGGGGCTTCTACGAGCAGTACTTC. It yields the protein CASSAGTGGFYEQYF.